These T cell receptor beta chains were read from a single sample in a study of blood T cells in healthy people across ages. TCRdb fed the 5' RACE reads into MiXCR, producing one record per CDR3 protein. Among approximately 600,000 distinct CDR3 sequences listed, 58% were seen once. Material: blood. The receptors were gathered from a man aged 55-75 years in good health. The CDR3 runs from the conserved cysteine through the conserved F or W. The D gene is left open where the match is weak. Size is omitted from some rows. Given values are once, few, many or a class for expanded clones.

TGTGCCAGCAGTCCAGATGGGGGTTACGGCACAGATACGCAGTATTTT,CASSPDGGYGTDTQYF,TRBJ2-3,.,.,TRBV12-3/TRBV12-4
TGTGCCATCAGTGTAAGCGGAGGTACAGATACGCAGTATTTT,CAISVSGGTDTQYF,TRBJ2-3,.,.,TRBV10-3
TGCGCCAGCAGCTTGCAGCCCACTAATGAAAAACTGTTTTTT,CASSLQPTNEKLFF,TRBJ1-4,.,.,TRBV5-1
TGTGCCAGCGAAGCGGGGCGCCAAGAGACCCAGTACTTC,CASEAGRQETQYF,TRBJ2-5,TRBD2,.,TRBV2
TGCAGTGCTAGTGGAGTGGTAGACAGGGGAAACAATCAGCCCCAGCATTTT,CSASGVVDRGNNQPQHF,TRBJ1-5,TRBD1,.,TRBV20-1
TGTGCCAGCAGGGAATCTATCAATGAGCAGTTCTTC,CASRESINEQFF,TRBJ2-1,.,.,TRBV28
TGCAGTGCTACCAGGAACAGAGGGGAAAAACTGTTTTTT,CSATRNRGEKLFF,TRBJ1-4,.,.,TRBV20-1
TGCGCCAGTACCGTTGGGCGGGGCACAGATACGCAGTATTTT,CASTVGRGTDTQYF,TRBJ2-3,.,.,TRBV5-1
TGTGCCAGCAGCTTAACCAGGGCTAATGAGCAGTTCTTC,CASSLTRANEQFF,TRBJ2-1,.,.,TRBV11-3
TGTGCCAGCTCACCCGGGGTTTCCCACGAGCAGTACTTC,CASSPGVSHEQYF,TRBJ2-7,.,.,TRBV18
TGTGCCACCGGAGACACCAGGGGAGGGACAGGTGCACCCCACGAAGCTTTCTTT,CATGDTRGGTGAPHEAFF,TRBJ1-1,TRBD1,once,TRBV27
TGCGCCAGCAGCTTGGAGGGGGTTCTAGCCAAAAACATTCAGTACTTC,CASSLEGVLAKNIQYF,TRBJ2-4,.,.,TRBV5-1
TGTGCCAGCAGCCAGACGAGCAATCAGCCCCAGCATTTT,CASSQTSNQPQHF,TRBJ1-5,.,few,TRBV3-1
TGTGCCAGCAGTTTAATCAGGGAACCCTGCGAAGCTTTCTTT,CASSLIREPCEAFF,TRBJ1-1,.,.,TRBV27
TGCGCCAGCGCAGATGGGGCAGGGGTTGATGGCTACACCTTC,CASADGAGVDGYTF,TRBJ1-2,.,.,TRBV5-1
TGTGCCATCAACGAGGGCAGGGACACAGATACGCAGTATTTT,CAINEGRDTDTQYF,TRBJ2-3,.,few,TRBV10-3
TGTGCCAGCAGTTTCGGGACGGCCGGGGCCAACGTCCTGACTTTC,CASSFGTAGANVLTF,TRBJ2-6,.,few,TRBV12-3/TRBV12-4
TGTGCCAGCAGTTACTCCCCACTATTAGCGGGGGGCACAGATACGCAGTATTTT,CASSYSPLLAGGTDTQYF,TRBJ2-3,TRBD2,few,TRBV6-5
TGTGCCAGCAGTTACGGAGACAGGGGGTCACCCCAGCATTTT,CASSYGDRGSPQHF,TRBJ1-5,TRBD1,.,TRBV6-2/TRBV6-3